A single sample is the source of the 18 T cell receptor beta chains below, sequenced in a study of blood T cell repertoires in COVID-19. Assay: immunoSEQ multiplex PCR; the TCRdb copy retains only in-frame clones and omits some. The sample contains fewer than 200,000 clones, over 60% of which appear only once. The sample taken for sequencing was peripheral blood. These receptors came from a woman aged 70-85 years with acute or convalescent COVID-19.

This clone was counted once. This chain joins TRBV27 and TRBJ2-7; weak D call: TRBD2 (6 bases). Germline V gene lookup returns CDR1 MNHEY and CDR2 SMNVEV (reference sequence). CDR3 length equals 17 residues. V shed 1 base and J shed 9 bases, with 25 bases lying between them. CDR3 protein: CASSLWLEAGGRSRQYF. CDR3 nucleotides: TGTGCCAGCAGTTTATGGTTAGAAGCGGGTGGTCGGTCGCGGCAGTACTTC.

The V gene is TRBV28, the J gene TRBJ1-5; no clear D. V was clipped by 2 bases and J by 1 base, with 15 bases between them. The germline V gene encodes CDR1 MDHEN and CDR2 SYDVKM. The CDR3 has 17 residues. Here the CDR3 reads CASSLRYSGMSNQPQHF. CDR3 bases: TGTGCCAGCAGTTTAAGGTACTCGGGGATGAGCAATCAGCCCCAGCATTTT.

This clone was found once. This sequence joins TRBV5-4 and TRBJ2-5; the D is unclear. The CDR3 runs 15 residues. In germline, CDR1 is SGHNT, CDR2 YYREEE (reference sequence). V lost 4 bases, J lost 5 bases, and 18 bases lay in between. The CDR3 DNA reads TGTGCCAGCAGCCCCAGGAACAGTTTTCTGGAGACCCAGTACTTC. Translation: CASSPRNSFLETQYF.

This clone was recorded only once. The rearrangement links TRBV20-1 to TRBJ1-2; no clear D. This CDR3 region has 13 residues. The V gene lost 3 bases and the J gene lost 4 bases, with 12 bases spanning the gap. Germline V gene data show CDR1 as DFQATT and CDR2 as SNEGSKA (reference sequence). The CDR3 coding sequence is TGCAGTGCTAGTGGCAGACTCTTCTATGGCTACACCTTC. Its translation: CSASGRLFYGYTF.

The chain couples TRBV2 to TRBJ2-3; 14 bases match TRBD2. V gave up 5 bases and J gave up 0 bases; unmatched junction bases: 10. CDR1 and CDR2 (germline): SNHLY, FYNNEI. CDR3 length equals 19 residues. The CDR3 spells CASSWGLAGEEVSTDTQYF. In DNA, the CDR3 is TGTGCCAGCAGTTGGGGACTAGCGGGAGAGGAGGTGAGCACAGATACGCAGTATTTT. Drawing the rest from reference TRBV2 and TRBJ2-3, the complete variable domain is EPEVTQTPSHQVTQMGQEVILRCVPISNHLYFYWYRQILGQKVEFLVSFYNNEISEKSEIFDDQFSVERPDGSNFTLKIRSTKLEDSAMYFCASSWGLAGEEVSTDTQYFGPGTRLTVL.

The chain recombines TRBV4-2 with TRBJ2-2, with 10 bases matching TRBD2. The V and J ends lost 4 bases and 4 bases, in that order; junction bases with no gene match: 12. CDR1 is LGHNA and CDR2 is YNFKEQ in the germline V gene. The CDR3 contains 18 residues. CDR3 DNA: TGTGCCAGCAGCCCCGAACCTAGCGGGAGTCGGGTCACCGGGGAGCTGTTTTTT. Its translation: CASSPEPSGSRVTGELFF.

The rearrangement joins TRBV11-3 to TRBJ2-1; D is perhaps TRBD2 (7 bases). The CDR3 runs 14 residues. V lost 4 bases, J lost 10 bases, and 17 bases lay in between. The germline V gene has CDR1 SGHNT and CDR2 YENEEA. CDR3 loop: CASSSRIGRGEQFF. The DNA of the CDR3 is TGTGCCAGCAGCTCCAGGATTGGGAGGGGGGAGCAGTTCTTC.

This clone turned up a few times. This sequence joins TRBV7-9 and TRBJ1-5; TRBD1 aligns across 7 bases. After removal of 3 bases from V and 5 bases from J, the junction contained 4 bases not matched to a gene. The V gene's germline CDR1 is SEHNR and CDR2 FQNEAQ (reference sequence). The length of the CDR3 is 14 residues. CDR3 amino acids: CASSFGDRHQPQHF. The CDR3 bases are TGTGCCAGCAGCTTCGGGGACAGACATCAGCCCCAGCATTTT. The entire variable domain, with the rest obtained from reference TRBV7-9 and TRBJ1-5, is as follows: DTGVSQNPRHKITKRGQNVTFRCDPISEHNRLYWYRQTLGQGPEFLTYFQNEAQLEKSRLLSDRFSAERPKGSFSTLEIQRTEQGDSAMYLCASSFGDRHQPQHFGDGTRLSIL.

The gene calls are TRBV30 and TRBJ1-6; tentatively, D is TRBD1 (6 bases). The CDR3 covers 14 residues. Germline lookup yields CDR1 GTSNPN and CDR2 SVGIG (reference sequence). The ends were cut back, 6 bases at V and 6 bases at J, with 15 bases in the middle. CDR3 in amino acids: CACDRLGSNSPLHF. In nucleotides, the CDR3 is TGTGCCTGTGACAGGTTGGGGAGTAATTCACCCCTCCACTTT.

The chain recombines TRBV28 with TRBJ1-2; D not certain. The V gene's germline CDR1 is MDHEN and CDR2 SYDVKM. V lost 1 base, J lost 2 bases, and 14 bases lay in between. The CDR3 totals 16 residues. Here the CDR3 reads CASSLYPSLQNYGYTF. The CDR3 DNA is TGTGCCAGCAGTTTATACCCTTCACTCCAAAACTATGGCTACACCTTC.

The chain is built from TRBV5-1 and TRBJ1-1, with TRBD1 matching over 12 bases. Unmatched junction bases numbered 13, after V lost 7 bases and J lost 9 bases. The CDR3 has 15 amino acids. Germline lookup yields CDR1 SGHRS and CDR2 YFSETQ. The CDR3 loop is CASGTNTGTGGKAFF. The CDR3 DNA is TGCGCCAGCGGCACTAATACCGGGACAGGGGGCAAAGCTTTCTTT.

The count of this clone is one. This chain connects TRBV5-4 to TRBJ2-1; TRBD2 agrees at 12 bases. There are 15 residues in the CDR3. Trimming cost V 2 bases and J 6 bases; bases outside gene matches: 3. The V gene's germline CDR1 is SGHNT and CDR2 YYREEE (reference sequence). CDR3 in amino acids: CASSLKLAGGNEQFF. CDR3 bases: TGTGCCAGCAGCTTAAAACTAGCGGGAGGCAATGAGCAGTTCTTC. The full variable domain, rest sourced from reference TRBV5-4 and TRBJ2-1, is ETGVTQSPTHLIKTRGQQVTLRCSSQSGHNTVSWYQQALGQGPQFIFQYYREEENGRGNFPPRFSGLQFPNYSSELNVNALELDDSALYLCASSLKLAGGNEQFFGPGTRLTVL.

The CDR3 nucleotides read TGTGCCAGCTCACCACAAGTGAACAGGGGAGCTGAAGCTTTCTTT. This sequence encodes CASSPQVNRGAEAFF. V gene TRBV18 combines with J gene TRBJ1-1; 7 nucleotides align to TRBD1. The CDR3 is made up of 15 amino acids. The germline V gene has CDR1 KGHSH and CDR2 LQKENI. V trimming: 1 base; J trimming: 6 bases; junction bases outside the gene matches: 8.

The chain has TRBV7-8 and TRBJ2-1; 11 bases fit TRBD2. V trimming: 6 bases; J trimming: 4 bases; junction bases outside the gene matches: 5. The CDR3 totals 15 residues. Germline V lookup: CDR1 SGHVS, CDR2 FQNEAQ. The CDR3 region is CASSLLAGAYNEQFF. The CDR3 nucleotides read TGTGCCAGCAGTCTACTAGCGGGAGCGTACAATGAGCAGTTCTTC.

There are a few counts of this clone. This chain joins TRBV12-3 or TRBV12-4 and TRBJ2-1, with a weak D call TRBD1 (6 bases). CDR3 length: 13 residues. Trimming pared 5 bases from V and 8 bases from J, leaving 13 bases between. The CDR3 nucleotides read TGTGCCAGCAGTAACAGGGATTTCGATGAGCAGTTCTTC. Amino acids: CASSNRDFDEQFF.

This chain connects TRBV25-1 to TRBJ2-7; D ambiguous. Germline V lookup: CDR1 MGHDK, CDR2 SYGVNS. V lost 1 base to trimming and J lost 4 bases, with 5 bases between them. This CDR3 comprises 12 residues. The CDR3 coding sequence is TGTGCCAGCAGTGAATCCCAATACGAGCAGTACTTC. Amino acid sequence: CASSESQYEQYF.

V is TRBV2 and J is TRBJ1-4, with D possibly TRBD1 on 6 matching bases. The CDR3 loop spans 15 amino acids. Trimming removed 6 bases at V and 5 bases at J, with 16 bases between. Germline V CDR1 and CDR2: SNHLY, FYNNEI. CDR3: CASRGSTQGNEKLFF. The CDR3 DNA is TGTGCCAGCAGGGGGTCTACCCAGGGGAATGAAAAACTGTTTTTT.

The CDR3 DNA reads as TGTGCCAGCAGCATCCTCGGGGCAGATACGCAGTATTTT. Residues: CASSILGADTQYF. The J gene is TRBJ2-3, the V gene TRBV11-3; a possible D gene is TRBD2 (5 bases). V was cut by 5 bases and J by 4 bases, with 10 bases left in between. The germline V gene encodes CDR1 SGHNT and CDR2 YENEEA. This CDR3 spans 13 amino acids.